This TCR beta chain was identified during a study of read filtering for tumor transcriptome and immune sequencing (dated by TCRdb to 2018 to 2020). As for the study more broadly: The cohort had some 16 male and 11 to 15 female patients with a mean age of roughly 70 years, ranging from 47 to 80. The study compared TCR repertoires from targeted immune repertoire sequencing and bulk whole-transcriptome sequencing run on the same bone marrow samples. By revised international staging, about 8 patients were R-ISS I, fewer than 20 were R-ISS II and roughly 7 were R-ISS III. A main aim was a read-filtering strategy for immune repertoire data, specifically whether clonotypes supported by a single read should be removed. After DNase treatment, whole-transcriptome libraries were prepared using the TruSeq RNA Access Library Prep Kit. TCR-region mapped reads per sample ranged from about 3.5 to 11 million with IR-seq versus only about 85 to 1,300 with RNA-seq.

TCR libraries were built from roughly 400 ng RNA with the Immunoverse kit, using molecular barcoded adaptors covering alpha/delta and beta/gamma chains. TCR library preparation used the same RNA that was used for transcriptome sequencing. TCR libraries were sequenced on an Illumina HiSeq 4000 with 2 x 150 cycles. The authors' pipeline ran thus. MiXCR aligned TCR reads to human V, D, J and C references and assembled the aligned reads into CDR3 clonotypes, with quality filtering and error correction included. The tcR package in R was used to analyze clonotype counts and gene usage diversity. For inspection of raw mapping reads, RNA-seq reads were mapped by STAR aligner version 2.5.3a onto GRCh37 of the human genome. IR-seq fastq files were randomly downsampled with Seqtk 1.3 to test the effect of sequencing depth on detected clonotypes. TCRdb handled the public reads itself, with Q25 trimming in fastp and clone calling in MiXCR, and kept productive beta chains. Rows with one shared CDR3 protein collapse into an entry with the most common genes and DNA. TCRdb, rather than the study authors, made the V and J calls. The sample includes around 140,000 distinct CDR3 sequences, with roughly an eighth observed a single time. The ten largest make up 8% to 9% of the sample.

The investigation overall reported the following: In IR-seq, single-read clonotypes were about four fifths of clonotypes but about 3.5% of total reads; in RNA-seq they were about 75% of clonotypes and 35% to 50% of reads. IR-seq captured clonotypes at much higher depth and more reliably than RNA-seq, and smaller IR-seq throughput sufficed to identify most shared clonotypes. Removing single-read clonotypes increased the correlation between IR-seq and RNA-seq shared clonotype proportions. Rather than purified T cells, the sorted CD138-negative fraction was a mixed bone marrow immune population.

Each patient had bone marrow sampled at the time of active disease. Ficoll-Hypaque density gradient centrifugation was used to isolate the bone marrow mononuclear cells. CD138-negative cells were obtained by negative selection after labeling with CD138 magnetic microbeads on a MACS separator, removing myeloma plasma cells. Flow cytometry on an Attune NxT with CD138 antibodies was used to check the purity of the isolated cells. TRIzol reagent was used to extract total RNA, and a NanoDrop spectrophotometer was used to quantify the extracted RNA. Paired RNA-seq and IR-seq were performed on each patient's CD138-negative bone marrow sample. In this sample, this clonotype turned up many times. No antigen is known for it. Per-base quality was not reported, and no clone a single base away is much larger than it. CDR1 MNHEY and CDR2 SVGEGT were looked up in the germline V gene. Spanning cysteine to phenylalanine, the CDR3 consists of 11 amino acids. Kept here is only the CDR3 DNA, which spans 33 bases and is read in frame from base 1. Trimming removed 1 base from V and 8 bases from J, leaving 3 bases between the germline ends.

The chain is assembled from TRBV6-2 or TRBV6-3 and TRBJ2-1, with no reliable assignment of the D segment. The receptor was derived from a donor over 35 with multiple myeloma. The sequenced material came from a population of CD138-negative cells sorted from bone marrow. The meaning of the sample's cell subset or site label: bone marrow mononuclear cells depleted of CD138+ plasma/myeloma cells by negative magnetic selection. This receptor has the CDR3 CASSYWDEQFF. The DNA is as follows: TGTGCCAGCAGTTACTGGGATGAGCAGTTCTTC.